A selection of T cell receptor beta chains follows, all from one sample in a study of beta chain features in type 1 diabetes. The method was immunoSEQ multiplex PCR; TCRdb's version includes in-frame clones alone and lacks a portion of them. The sample lists around 280,000 clones; 8% were seen once. Sequenced sample: central memory CD4+ T cells from blood. The receptor source for this set is a young woman in good health. CDR3s include the opening cysteine and the closing phenylalanine or tryptophan. D genes are given only for firm matches. The size field is filled for only some rows; it gives once, few, many or a size class.

d_call	v_call	clone_size	j_call	cdr3_nt	cdr3_aa
.	TRBV13	few	TRBJ1-2	TGTGCCAGCAGCTTATCGGGTGTTGGCTACACCTTC	CASSLSGVGYTF
.	TRBV9	few	TRBJ2-5	TGTGCCAGCAGCGCACAGCAGGGGAGGGAGACCCAGTACTTC	CASSAQQGRETQYF
TRBD1	TRBV6-6	.	TRBJ1-2	TGTGCCAGCAGCTCCGCCGGGACAGTGCTTGGCTACACCTTC	CASSSAGTVLGYTF
.	TRBV11-2	few	TRBJ1-1	TGTGCCACACACGGAGTAGGCCGCGGTGAAGCTTTCTTT	CATHGVGRGEAFF
.	TRBV27	few	TRBJ2-5	TGTGCCAGCAGTCCCGGGACAAATGTTTTATCAGAGACCCAGTACTTC	CASSPGTNVLSETQYF
TRBD1	TRBV7-2	.	TRBJ2-5	TGTGCCAGCAGCCCGAGACAGGGGGCAGAGGAGACCCAGTACTTC	CASSPRQGAEETQYF
TRBD1	TRBV18	.	TRBJ2-3	TGTGCCAGCTCATTCGGGACAGGGGACAGAGATACGCAGTATTTT	CASSFGTGDRDTQYF
.	TRBV4-1	.	TRBJ1-2	TGTGCCAGCAGCTTCAAGACAGGAAACTATGGCTACACCTTC	CASSFKTGNYGYTF
TRBD2	TRBV7-3	.	TRBJ2-1	TGTGCCAGCAGCTTAACTTGGCTAGCGGGCCCAAACAATGAGCAGTTCTTC	CASSLTWLAGPNNEQFF
.	TRBV30	.	TRBJ1-2	TGTGCCTGGAGTGATGGGGGCCTTAGCTACACCTTC	CAWSDGGLSYTF
.	TRBV6-6	.	TRBJ2-3	TGTGCCAGCAGTTCCCTTAGTGATAGCACAGATACGCAGTATTTT	CASSSLSDSTDTQYF
TRBD1	TRBV5-1	few	TRBJ2-1	TGCGCCAGCAGCTTGGGTCGTGACAGGGGTCCGCACAATGAGCAGTTCTTC	CASSLGRDRGPHNEQFF
.	TRBV4-3	few	TRBJ2-3	TGCGCCAGCAGCCAAGTAGGGGCAGGCACAGATACGCAGTATTTT	CASSQVGAGTDTQYF
.	TRBV23-1	many	TRBJ1-3	TGCGCCAGCAGTCAAGGTACCAGGGTGGGAAACACCATATATTTT	CASSQGTRVGNTIYF
.	TRBV7-9	.	TRBJ2-7	TGTGCCAGCAGCGCCGGTAGGGCGGGACCTCCCTACGAGCAGTACTTC	CASSAGRAGPPYEQYF
.	TRBV7-2	.	TRBJ1-4	TGTGCCAGCAGCGGCGGGGTAACTAATGAAAAACTGTTTTTT	CASSGGVTNEKLFF
.	TRBV5-1	.	TRBJ1-2	TGCGCCAGCAGCTTGGTCGCCTCAGACAGTATCTATGGCTACACCTTC	CASSLVASDSIYGYTF
TRBD1	TRBV11-2	few	TRBJ2-4	TGTGCCAGCAGCCCCGGGACAGGGGGCCTTCGAGCCAAAAACATTCAGTACTTC	CASSPGTGGLRAKNIQYF
.	TRBV7-2	.	TRBJ1-2	TGTGCCAGCAGCTGGACTGGAGGGGATGGCTACACCTTC	CASSWTGGDGYTF
TRBD1	TRBV18	few	TRBJ1-1	TGTGCCAGCTCAACTAAGAGAGACAGGGCTGAACAGGTAGCTTTCTTT	CASSTKRDRAEQVAFF
.	TRBV9	.	TRBJ2-3	TGTGCCAGCAGCGCAACCCGGGACCCCCGGGGTACGCAGTATTTT	CASSATRDPRGTQYF
.	TRBV7-2	.	TRBJ2-6	TGTGCCAGCAGCTTAGCCGGAACCTCTGGGGCCAACGTCCTGACTTTC	CASSLAGTSGANVLTF
TRBD2	TRBV19	few	TRBJ2-7	TGTGCCAGTAGTCTTGGACTAGCGGGGGCCTACGAGCAGTACTTC	CASSLGLAGAYEQYF
TRBD1	TRBV5-1	.	TRBJ2-5	TGCGCCAGCAACGATTTACTTGGGGGACAGGGAGGAGAGACCCAGTACTTC	CASNDLLGGQGGETQYF
.	TRBV2	.	TRBJ1-2	TGTGCCAGCAGTGTTGGGAACGGCTACACCTTC	CASSVGNGYTF
.	TRBV7-2	few	TRBJ2-7	TGTGCCAGCAGCTTAACGACAGGTTCCTACGAGCAGTACTTC	CASSLTTGSYEQYF
TRBD1	TRBV27	.	TRBJ1-5	TGTGCCAGCAGTGTAACCAGGGGGTCTGATCAGCCCCAGCATTTT	CASSVTRGSDQPQHF
.	TRBV7-2	few	TRBJ2-6	TGTGCCAGCAGCTTAGGGTACAGGGCCTCTGGGGCCAACGTCCTGACTTTC	CASSLGYRASGANVLTF
TRBD2	TRBV7-2	few	TRBJ2-5	TGTGCCAGCAGCTTCACCCGACTAGCGGGGGGGGTGACCCAGTACTTC	CASSFTRLAGGVTQYF
TRBD1	TRBV2	few	TRBJ2-1	TGTGCCAGCGATCAAGACCGGACAGGGAAGTTCTTC	CASDQDRTGKFF
.	TRBV6-5	.	TRBJ2-2	TGTGCCAGCAGTACCCATTTGAACACCGGGGAGCTGTTTTTT	CASSTHLNTGELFF
.	TRBV18	few	TRBJ1-1	TGTGCCAGCTCATTAGGGGCGATGCGCACTGAAGCTTTCTTT	CASSLGAMRTEAFF
.	TRBV7-3	few	TRBJ2-1	TGTGCCAGCAGCCCAGGACAGACGAACAATGAGCAGTTCTTC	CASSPGQTNNEQFF
.	TRBV5-6	few	TRBJ2-1	TGTGCCAGCAGCTCGCTGGGGGGGGCGAACAATGAGCAGTTCTTC	CASSSLGGANNEQFF
TRBD1	TRBV7-3	.	TRBJ1-6	TGTGCCAGCAGCTACACTAGGACAGGGAATTCACCCCTCCACTTT	CASSYTRTGNSPLHF
.	TRBV7-2	few	TRBJ2-7	TGTGCCAGCAGCTCATCCGGGACTCGATCCTACGAGCAGTACTTC	CASSSSGTRSYEQYF
.	TRBV11-3	few	TRBJ2-7	TGTGCCAGCAGCTTAATTTTCGCCTCCTACGAGCAGTACTTC	CASSLIFASYEQYF
.	TRBV11-2	few	TRBJ1-5	TGTGCCAGCAGCAGGGAAAACGGTCAGCCCCAGCATTTT	CASSRENGQPQHF
.	TRBV27	.	TRBJ1-6	TGTGCCAGCAGTTTCCGCATAATTGGCTCACCCCTCCACTTT	CASSFRIIGSPLHF
.	TRBV6-5	few	TRBJ1-1	TGTGCCAGCAGTTACGATCAGAACACTGAAGCTTTCTTT	CASSYDQNTEAFF
.	TRBV28	many	TRBJ1-1	TGTGCCAGCAGTTGGGTGGGCCCCACTGAAGCTTTCTTT	CASSWVGPTEAFF
TRBD1	TRBV28	.	TRBJ1-2	TGTGCCAGCAGACGGGCCGGGACAGGGACCTATGGCTACACCTTC	CASRRAGTGTYGYTF
TRBD2	TRBV10-2	.	TRBJ2-7	TGCGCCAGCGGGGGACTAGCGTCCTACGAGCAGTACTTC	CASGGLASYEQYF
TRBD1	TRBV4-1	many	TRBJ2-1	TGCGCCAGCACCCACTCGGACAGGAGCTCCTACAATGAGCAGTTCTTC	CASTHSDRSSYNEQFF
.	TRBV14	few	TRBJ2-3	TGTGCCAGCAGCTCAGCGACAGTCAGAGATACGCAGTATTTT	CASSSATVRDTQYF
.	TRBV9	.	TRBJ1-6	TGTGCCAGCAGCTTAGCGGGGGAGAATTCACCCCTCCACTTT	CASSLAGENSPLHF
.	TRBV6-5	.	TRBJ2-3	TGTGCCAGCAGTCAACAGGGAAAGTTAACGGATACGCAGTATTTT	CASSQQGKLTDTQYF
.	TRBV28	.	TRBJ1-1	TGTGCCAGCAGTTTATACGGGGGGTACGGCAACACTGAAGCTTTCTTT	CASSLYGGYGNTEAFF
.	TRBV5-1	few	TRBJ2-6	TGCGCCAGCAGCCCGGTTACTGGGGCCAACGTCCTGACTTTC	CASSPVTGANVLTF
.	TRBV9	few	TRBJ1-1	TGTGCCAGCAGCCCCCTCAAGGCCAACACTGAAGCTTTCTTT	CASSPLKANTEAFF
.	TRBV28	.	TRBJ2-5	TGTGCCAGCAGTTCCCCTTTCGGAGGGCGGGAGACCCAGTACTTC	CASSSPFGGRETQYF
.	TRBV15	few	TRBJ2-1	TGTGCCACCAGCAGAGGGGACGTAGGACTACGGGAGCAGTTCTTC	CATSRGDVGLREQFF
.	TRBV27	few	TRBJ2-7	TGTGCCAGCGGAAATAGCGGAACCTCCTACGAGCAGTACTTC	CASGNSGTSYEQYF
.	TRBV6-1	.	TRBJ2-6	TGTGCCAGCACAAGGTCCCCCTCTGGGGCCAACGTCCTGACTTTC	CASTRSPSGANVLTF
.	TRBV30	.	TRBJ2-5	TGTGCCTGGAGTAGGGGTAGGAGGGTGGAAGAGACCCAGTACTTC	CAWSRGRRVEETQYF
.	TRBV14	.	TRBJ2-5	TGTGCCAGCAGCAATTTCATCTCGAAGACCCAGTACTTC	CASSNFISKTQYF
.	TRBV5-1	few	TRBJ2-5	TGCGCCAGCAGCTTGGAACCGAGGCCAGAGACCCAGTACTTC	CASSLEPRPETQYF
.	TRBV27	.	TRBJ2-3	TGTGCCAGCCGTTGGACCCCTAGCGACGCCGTCGATACGCAGTATTTT	CASRWTPSDAVDTQYF
.	TRBV18	.	TRBJ2-3	TGTGCCAGCTCACCACGCCAGGGCGCGGTCACAGATACGCAGTATTTT	CASSPRQGAVTDTQYF
.	TRBV28	.	TRBJ1-1	TGTGCCAGCACAAGGGGCAGGGAGAATGAAGCTTTCTTT	CASTRGRENEAFF